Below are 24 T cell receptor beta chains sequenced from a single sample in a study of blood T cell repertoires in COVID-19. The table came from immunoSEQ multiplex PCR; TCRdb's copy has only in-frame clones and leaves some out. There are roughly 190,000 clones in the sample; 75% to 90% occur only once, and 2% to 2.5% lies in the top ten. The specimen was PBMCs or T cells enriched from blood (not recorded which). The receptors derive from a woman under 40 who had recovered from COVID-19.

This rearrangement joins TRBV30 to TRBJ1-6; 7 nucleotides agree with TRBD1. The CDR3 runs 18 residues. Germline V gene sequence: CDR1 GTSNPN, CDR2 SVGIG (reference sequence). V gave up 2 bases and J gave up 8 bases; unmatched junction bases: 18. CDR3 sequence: CAWSTPPWGQRPDSPLHF. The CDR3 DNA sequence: TGTGCCTGGAGTACACCCCCTTGGGGACAGAGGCCGGATTCACCCCTCCACTTT.

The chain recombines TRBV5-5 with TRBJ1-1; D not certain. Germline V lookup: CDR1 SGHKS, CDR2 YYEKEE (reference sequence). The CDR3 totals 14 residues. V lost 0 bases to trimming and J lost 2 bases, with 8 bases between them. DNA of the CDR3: TGTGCCAGCAGCTTGGCCCTTCCCAACACTGAAGCTTTCTTT. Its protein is CASSLALPNTEAFF.

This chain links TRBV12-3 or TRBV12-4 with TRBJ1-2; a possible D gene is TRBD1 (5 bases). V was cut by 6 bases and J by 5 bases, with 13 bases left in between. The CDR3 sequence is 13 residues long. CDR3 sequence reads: CASSDSTGYGYTF. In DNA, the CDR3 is TGTGCCAGCAGCGATTCTACAGGTTATGGCTACACCTTC.

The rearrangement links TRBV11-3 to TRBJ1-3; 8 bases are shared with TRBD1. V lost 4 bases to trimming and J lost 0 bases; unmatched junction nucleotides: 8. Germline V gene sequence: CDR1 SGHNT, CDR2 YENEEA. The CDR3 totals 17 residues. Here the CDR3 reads CASSYGGQGISGNTIYF. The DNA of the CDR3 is TGTGCCAGCAGCTACGGTGGACAGGGAATCTCTGGAAACACCATATATTTT.

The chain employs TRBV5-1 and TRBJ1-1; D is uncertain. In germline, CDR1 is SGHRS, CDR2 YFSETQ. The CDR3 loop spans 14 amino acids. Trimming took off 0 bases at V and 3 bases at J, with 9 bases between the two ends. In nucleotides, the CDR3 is TGCGCCAGCAGCTTGGCAGCGGGAGACACTGAAGCTTTCTTT. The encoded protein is CASSLAAGDTEAFF.

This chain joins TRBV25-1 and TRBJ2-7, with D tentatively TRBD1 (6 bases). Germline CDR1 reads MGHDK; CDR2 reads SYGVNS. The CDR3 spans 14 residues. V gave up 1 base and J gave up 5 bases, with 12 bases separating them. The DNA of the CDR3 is TGTGCCAGCAGTGAATGGCAGGGGAAGAACGAGCAGTACTTC. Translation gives CASSEWQGKNEQYF.

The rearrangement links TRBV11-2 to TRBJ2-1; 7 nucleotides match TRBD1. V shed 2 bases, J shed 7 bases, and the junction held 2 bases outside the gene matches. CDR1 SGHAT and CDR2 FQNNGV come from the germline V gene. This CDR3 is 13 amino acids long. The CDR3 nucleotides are TGTGCCAGCAGCTTACAGGGGGAGAATGAGCAGTTCTTC. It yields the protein CASSLQGENEQFF. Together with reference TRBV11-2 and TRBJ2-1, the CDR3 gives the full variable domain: EAGVAQSPRYKIIEKRQSVAFWCNPISGHATLYWYQQILGQGPKLLIQFQNNGVVDDSQLPKDRFSAERLKGVDSTLKIQPAKLEDSAVYLCASSLQGENEQFFGPGTRLTVL.

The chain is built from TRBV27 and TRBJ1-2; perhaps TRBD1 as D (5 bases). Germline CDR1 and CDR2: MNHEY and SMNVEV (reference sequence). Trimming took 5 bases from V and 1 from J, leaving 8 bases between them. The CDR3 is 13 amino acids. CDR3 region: CASSPGINYGYTF. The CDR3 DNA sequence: TGTGCCAGCAGTCCAGGGATTAACTATGGCTACACCTTC.

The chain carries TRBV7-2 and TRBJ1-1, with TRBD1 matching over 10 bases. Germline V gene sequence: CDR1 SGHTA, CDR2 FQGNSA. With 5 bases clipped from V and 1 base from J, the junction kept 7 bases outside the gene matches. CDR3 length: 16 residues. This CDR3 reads CASSPGTGVWNTEAFF. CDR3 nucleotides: TGTGCCAGCAGCCCCGGGACAGGGGTGTGGAACACTGAAGCTTTCTTT.

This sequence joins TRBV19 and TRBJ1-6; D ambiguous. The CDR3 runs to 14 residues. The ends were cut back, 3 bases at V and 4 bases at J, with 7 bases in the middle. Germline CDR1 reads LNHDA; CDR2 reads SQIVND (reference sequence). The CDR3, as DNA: TGTGCCAGTAGTATCCCCACATATAATTCACCCCTCCACTTT. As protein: CASSIPTYNSPLHF.

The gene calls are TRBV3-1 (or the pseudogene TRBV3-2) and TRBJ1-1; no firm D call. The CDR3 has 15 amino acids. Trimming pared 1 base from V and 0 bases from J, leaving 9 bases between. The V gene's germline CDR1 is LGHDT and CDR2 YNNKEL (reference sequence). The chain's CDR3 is CASSQAQHLNTEAFF. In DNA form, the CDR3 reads TGTGCCAGCAGCCAAGCACAGCACTTGAACACTGAAGCTTTCTTT.

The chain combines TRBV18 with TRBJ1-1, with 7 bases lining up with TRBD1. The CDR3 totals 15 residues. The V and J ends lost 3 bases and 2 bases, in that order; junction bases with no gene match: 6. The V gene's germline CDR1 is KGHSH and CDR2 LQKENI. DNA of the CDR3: TGTGCCAGCTCACCCAGACAGGGTTTTAACACTGAAGCTTTCTTT. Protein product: CASSPRQGFNTEAFF.

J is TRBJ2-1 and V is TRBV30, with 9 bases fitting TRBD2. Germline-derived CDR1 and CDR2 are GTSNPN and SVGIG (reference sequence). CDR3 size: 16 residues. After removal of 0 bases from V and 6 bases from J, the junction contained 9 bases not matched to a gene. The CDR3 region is CAWSVLRGGASNEQFF. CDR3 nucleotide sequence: TGTGCCTGGAGTGTACTACGCGGGGGGGCCTCCAATGAGCAGTTCTTC.

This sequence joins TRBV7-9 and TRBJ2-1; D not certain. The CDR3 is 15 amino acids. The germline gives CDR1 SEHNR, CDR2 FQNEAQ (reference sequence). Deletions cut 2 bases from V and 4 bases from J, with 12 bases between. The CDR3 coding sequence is TGTGCCAGCAGCTTATCCCATAGCCCGTACAATGAGCAGTTCTTC. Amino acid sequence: CASSLSHSPYNEQFF.

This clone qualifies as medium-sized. CDR3 in amino acids: CASSLSRGADTQYF. The CDR3 DNA is TGTGCCAGCAGCTTGTCCCGGGGGGCAGATACGCAGTATTTT. The V gene is TRBV6-2 or TRBV6-3, the J gene TRBJ2-3, with 7 bases identical to TRBD2. J gave up 4 bases and V 6 bases, and 7 bases lay outside the gene matches. The CDR3 totals 14 residues. Per germline, CDR1 MNHEY and CDR2 SVGEGT.

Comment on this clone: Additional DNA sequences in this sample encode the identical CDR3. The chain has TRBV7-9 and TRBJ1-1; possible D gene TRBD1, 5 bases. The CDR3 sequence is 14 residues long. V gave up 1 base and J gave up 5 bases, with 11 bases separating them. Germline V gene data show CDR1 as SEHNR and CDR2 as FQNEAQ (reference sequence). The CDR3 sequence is CASSLGQGRTEAFF. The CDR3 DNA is TGTGCCAGCAGCTTAGGCCAGGGTCGGACTGAAGCTTTCTTT.

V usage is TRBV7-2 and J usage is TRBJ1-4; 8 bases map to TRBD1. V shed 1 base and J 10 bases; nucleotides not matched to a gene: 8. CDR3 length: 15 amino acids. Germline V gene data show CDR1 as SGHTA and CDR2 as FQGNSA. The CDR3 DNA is TGTGCCAGCAGCTTAGATTCCGGGACAGGTCGAAAACTGTTTTTT. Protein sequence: CASSLDSGTGRKLFF.

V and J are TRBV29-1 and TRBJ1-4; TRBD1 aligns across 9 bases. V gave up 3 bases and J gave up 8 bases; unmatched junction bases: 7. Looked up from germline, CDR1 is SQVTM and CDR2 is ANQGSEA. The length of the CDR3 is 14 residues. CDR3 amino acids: CSVDSGTGREKLFF. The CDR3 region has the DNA TGCAGCGTTGATAGCGGGACAGGGCGAGAAAAACTGTTTTTT.

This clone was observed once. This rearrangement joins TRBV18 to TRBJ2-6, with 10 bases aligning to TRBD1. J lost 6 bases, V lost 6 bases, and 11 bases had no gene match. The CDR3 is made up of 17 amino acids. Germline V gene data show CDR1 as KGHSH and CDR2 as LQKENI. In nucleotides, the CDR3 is TGTGCCAGCTCCCGTCGGGGACAGGGGATGGAGGCCAACGTCCTGACTTTC. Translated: CASSRRGQGMEANVLTF.

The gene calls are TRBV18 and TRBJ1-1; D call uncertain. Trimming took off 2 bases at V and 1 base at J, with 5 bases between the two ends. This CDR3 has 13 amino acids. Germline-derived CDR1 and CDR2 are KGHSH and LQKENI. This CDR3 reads CASSPNGNTEAFF. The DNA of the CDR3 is TGTGCCAGCTCACCAAACGGGAACACTGAAGCTTTCTTT.

The CDR3 nucleotides are TGTGCCTGGAGTGTGACGGCGCTTTCGACAAAAGCTTTCTTT. It yields the protein CAWSVTALSTKAFF. This chain connects TRBV30 to TRBJ1-1; D is uncertain. Per the germline V gene, CDR1 is GTSNPN and CDR2 is SVGIG (reference sequence). The length of the CDR3 is 14 residues. V shed 0 bases and J shed 9 bases, with 17 bases lying between them.

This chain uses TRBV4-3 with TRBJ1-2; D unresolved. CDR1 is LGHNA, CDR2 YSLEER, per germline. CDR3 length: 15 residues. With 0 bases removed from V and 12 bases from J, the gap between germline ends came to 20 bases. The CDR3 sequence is CASSQDGSQGGSDTF. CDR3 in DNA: TGCGCCAGCAGCCAAGATGGGTCCCAAGGAGGTTCTGACACCTTC.

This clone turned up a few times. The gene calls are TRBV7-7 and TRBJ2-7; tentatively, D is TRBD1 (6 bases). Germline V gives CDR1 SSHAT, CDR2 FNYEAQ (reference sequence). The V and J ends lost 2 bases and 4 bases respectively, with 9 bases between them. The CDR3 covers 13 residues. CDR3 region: CASSLRDTYEQYF. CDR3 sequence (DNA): TGTGCCAGCAGCTTACGGGACACATACGAGCAGTACTTC. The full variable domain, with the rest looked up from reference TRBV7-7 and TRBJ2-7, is GAGVSQSPRYKVTKRGQDVTLRCDPISSHATLYWYQQALGQGPEFLTYFNYEAQPDKSGLPSDRFSAERPEGSISTLTIQRTEQRDSAMYRCASSLRDTYEQYFGPGTRLTVT.

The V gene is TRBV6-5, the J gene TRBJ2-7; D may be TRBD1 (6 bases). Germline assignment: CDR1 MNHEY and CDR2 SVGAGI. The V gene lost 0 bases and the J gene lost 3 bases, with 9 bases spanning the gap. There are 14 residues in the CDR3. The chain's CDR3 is CASSYSQGYYEQYF. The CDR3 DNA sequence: TGTGCCAGCAGTTACTCCCAGGGGTACTACGAGCAGTACTTC.